Following are 22 T cell receptor beta chains from one sample sequenced in a study of T cells after yellow fever vaccination. TCRdb used MiXCR to reprocess the 5' RACE reads, holding one entry per CDR3 protein. The data contain a few hundred thousand distinct CDR3 sequences, 8.7% of them singletons. Sequenced here: CD4+ T cells sorted from PBMCs, sampled 5 days after the yellow fever booster vaccination. The receptors come from a young man who received the YFV17D yellow fever vaccine.

The chain combines TRBV20-1 with TRBJ1-1; D is possibly TRBD1 (6 bases). The CDR3 contains 11 residues. The germline gives CDR1 DFQATT, CDR2 SNEGSKA (reference sequence). Trimming stripped 3 bases from V and 11 bases from J, with 13 bases between. CDR3 coding DNA: TGCAGTGCTAGGGGGGGCCGGGGGGCTTTCTTT. Translating gives CSARGGRGAFF.

The rearrangement joins TRBV5-1 to TRBJ2-3; 12 bases fit TRBD2. This CDR3 region has 16 residues. V gave up 1 base and J gave up 6 bases; unmatched junction bases: 6. CDR1 is SGHRS, CDR2 YFSETQ, per germline. The chain's CDR3 is CASSLRASGGADTQYF. In nucleotides, the CDR3 is TGCGCCAGCAGCTTGAGGGCTAGCGGGGGGGCCGATACGCAGTATTTT.

This clonotype was seen at least ten times. The chain carries TRBV5-1 and TRBJ2-3, with D maybe TRBD1 (6 bases). Germline CDR1 SGHRS, CDR2 YFSETQ. This CDR3 is 15 amino acids long. Trimming left V 4 bases short and J 0 bases short, with 12 bases between. The CDR3 DNA sequence: TGCGCCAGCAGCCCGCAGGGGACGAGCACAGATACGCAGTATTTT. Translating it yields CASSPQGTSTDTQYF.

This chain joins TRBV6-5 and TRBJ2-3; TRBD1 might be the D (5 bases). The CDR3 loop spans 17 amino acids. The V end lost 2 bases, the J end lost 4 bases, and 19 bases lay between the germline ends. Germline V gene sequence: CDR1 MNHEY, CDR2 SVGAGI. This CDR3 is CASSYARSGLIADTQYF. CDR3 bases: TGTGCCAGCAGTTACGCTCGGTCAGGGTTAATCGCAGATACGCAGTATTTT.

V and J are TRBV5-6 and TRBJ1-1; no firm D call. The CDR3 totals 13 residues. Trimming removed 2 bases from V and 8 bases from J, with 13 bases in between. Per germline, CDR1 SGHDT and CDR2 YYEEEE. DNA for the CDR3: TGTGCCAGCAGCTTCCAGTGGCCCAGGGAAGCTTTCTTT. Protein: CASSFQWPREAFF.

The CDR3, as DNA: TGCGCCAGCAGCTCTTCGACAGGGAGGGGCACTGAAGCTTTCTTT. Translation: CASSSSTGRGTEAFF. The chain recombines TRBV5-1 with TRBJ1-1; 7 bases line up with TRBD1. The CDR3 length is 15 residues. V gave up 3 bases and J gave up 4 bases; unmatched junction bases: 9. From germline, CDR1 is SGHRS and CDR2 YFSETQ. The variable domain in full, completed from reference TRBV5-1 and TRBJ1-1, reads KAGVTQTPRYLIKTRGQQVTLSCSPISGHRSVSWYQQTPGQGLQFLFEYFSETQRNKGNFPGRFSGRQFSNSRSEMNVSTLELGDSALYLCASSSSTGRGTEAFFGQGTRLTVV.

This clonotype was counted a few times. The chain uses TRBV5-5 and TRBJ2-1; tentatively, D is TRBD2 (6 bases). This CDR3 spans 12 amino acids. Per germline, CDR1 SGHKS and CDR2 YYEKEE (reference sequence). Trimming removed 1 base at V and 9 bases at J, with 8 bases between. Written as DNA, the CDR3 is TGTGCCAGCAGCTTGTTCGGGGGTGAGCAGTTCTTC. Translated: CASSLFGGEQFF. Variable domain in full (rest from reference TRBV5-5 and TRBJ2-1): DAGVTQSPTHLIKTRGQQVTLRCSPISGHKSVSWYQQVLGQGPQFIFQYYEKEERGRGNFPDRFSARQFPNYSSELNVNALLLGDSALYLCASSLFGGEQFFGPGTRLTVL.

The sample holds a few counts of this clonotype. The V and J genes are TRBV7-8 and TRBJ2-5; D gene uncertain. This CDR3 has 13 amino acids. The V end was cut by 1 base, the J end by 7 bases, with 10 bases between. The germline gives CDR1 SGHVS, CDR2 FQNEAQ. This chain's CDR3 is CASSLGLQATQYF. In DNA form, the CDR3 reads TGTGCCAGCAGCTTAGGTCTGCAGGCGACCCAGTACTTC. Full variable domain (rest looked up from reference TRBV7-8 and TRBJ2-5): GAGVSQSPRYKVAKRGQDVALRCDPISGHVSLFWYQQALGQGPEFLTYFQNEAQLDKSGLPSDRFFAERPEGSVSTLKIQRTQQEDSAVYLCASSLGLQATQYFGPGTRLLVL.

This clonotype has only a few counts. The chain links TRBV5-1 to TRBJ1-1; D call uncertain. Trimming left V 2 bases short and J 0 bases short, with 11 bases between. This CDR3 has 15 amino acids. CDR1 is SGHRS and CDR2 is YFSETQ in the germline V gene. The CDR3 reads CASSLGRLMNTEAFF. In DNA, the CDR3 is TGCGCCAGCAGCTTAGGCAGACTAATGAACACTGAAGCTTTCTTT.

A few counts support this clonotype. The chain carries TRBV20-1 and TRBJ1-6; D remains unclear. The germline V gene encodes CDR1 DFQATT and CDR2 SNEGSKA (reference sequence). V lost 4 bases and J 9 bases, leaving 16 bases between the germline ends. CDR3 length: 14 residues. DNA for the CDR3: TGCAGTGCTACTGCGCGAGCTTGGGGTTCACCCCTCCACTTT. Protein sequence: CSATARAWGSPLHF.

This clonotype occurred a few times. The chain joins TRBV10-3 to TRBJ2-7, with a tentative D call TRBD2 (6 bases). V was clipped by 3 bases and J by 3 bases, with 18 bases between them. This CDR3 contains 16 residues. CDR1 and CDR2 (germline): ENHRY, SYGVKD. The CDR3 bases are TGTGCCATCAGTGAATCGGGGGACGGGCGGGTCTACGAGCAGTACTTC. Its translation: CAISESGDGRVYEQYF.

This clonotype appeared a few times. V usage is TRBV15 and J usage is TRBJ2-3; D is tentatively TRBD1 or TRBD2 (5 bases each). CDR3 length equals 16 residues. Germline CDR1 reads LNHNV; CDR2 reads YYDKDF (reference sequence). Trimming shortened V by 4 bases and J by 0 bases, and 14 bases separated the two germline ends. The CDR3 DNA sequence: TGTGCCACCAGCATTGGGATGGGACCCAGCACAGATACGCAGTATTTT. Translation gives CATSIGMGPSTDTQYF. Using reference TRBV15 and TRBJ2-3 for the parts outside the CDR3, the full variable domain is DAMVIQNPRYQVTQFGKPVTLSCSQTLNHNVMYWYQQKSSQAPKLLFHYYDKDFNNEADTPDNFQSRRPNTSFCFLDIRSPGLGDTAMYLCATSIGMGPSTDTQYFGPGTRLTVL.

This rearrangement joins TRBV6-5 to TRBJ2-5, with 9 bases fitting TRBD1. The CDR3 loop spans 15 amino acids. From germline, CDR1 is MNHEY and CDR2 SVGAGI. V lost 6 bases and J lost 1; bases outside the gene matches: 6. The chain's CDR3 is CASRRTGVGQETQYF. CDR3 coding DNA: TGTGCCAGCAGGAGGACAGGGGTCGGCCAAGAGACCCAGTACTTC.

J is TRBJ1-4 and V is TRBV18; D not resolved. Germline V CDR1 and CDR2: KGHSH, LQKENI. The CDR3 loop spans 13 amino acids. The V gene lost 5 bases and the J gene lost 0 bases, with 4 bases spanning the gap. The CDR3: CASSDATNEKLFF. As DNA, the CDR3 is TGTGCCAGCTCAGACGCAACTAATGAAAAACTGTTTTTT.

This clonotype occurred a few times. The rearrangement joins TRBV24-1 to TRBJ1-5, with no clear D. This CDR3 spans 17 amino acids. From germline, CDR1 is KGHDR and CDR2 SFDVKD. V lost 2 bases, J lost 1 base, and 14 bases lay in between. The CDR3 reads CATSDSRAAGSNQPQHF. The CDR3 bases are TGTGCCACCAGTGATTCACGGGCCGCTGGCAGCAATCAGCCCCAGCATTTT.

This clonotype has just a few counts. The chain employs TRBV11-2 and TRBJ2-1; 8 bases fit TRBD2. Germline CDR1 and CDR2: SGHAT and FQNNGV. The CDR3 runs 14 residues. Losses at the gene ends were 8 bases for V and 3 bases for J; bases not matched to a gene: 6. The CDR3 nucleotides are TGTGCCAGCTACGGGGGGGGCTACTACAATGAGCAGTTCTTC. It specifies CASYGGGYYNEQFF.

This chain links TRBV7-2 with TRBJ2-5, with D perhaps given as TRBD1 or TRBD2 (6 bases each). Per germline, CDR1 SGHTA and CDR2 FQGNSA. This CDR3 contains 15 residues. The ends were cut back, 2 bases at V and 3 bases at J, with 13 bases in the middle. CDR3 nucleotides: TGTGCCAGCAGCTTAATGGGGGGCCTAAAAGAGACCCAGTACTTC. This sequence encodes CASSLMGGLKETQYF.

This clonotype showed up many times. This chain joins TRBV4-3 and TRBJ1-2; D not certain. Trimming stripped 4 bases from V and 0 bases from J, with 9 bases between. This CDR3 contains 14 residues. Germline-derived CDR1 and CDR2 are LGHNA and YSLEER. For the CDR3, the DNA is TGCGCCAGCAGCCCGGGCGGTTCTAACTATGGCTACACCTTC. It specifies CASSPGGSNYGYTF.

This chain connects TRBV21-1 to TRBJ2-7; the tabulated D call, TRBD2, remains unverified against the DNA. TRBV21-1 is shown as a pseudogene. This CDR3 contains 13 residues. DNA for the CDR3: TGTGCCAGCACCTCGCCTCCAACCTACGAGCAGTACGTC. Its protein product is CASTSPPTYEQYV.

The chain combines TRBV9 with TRBJ1-5; D uncertain. Germline V gene data show CDR1 as SGDLS and CDR2 as YYNGEE. This CDR3 is 13 amino acids long. The germline V and J ends were trimmed by 0 bases and 11 bases, with 12 bases remaining between them. The DNA of the CDR3 is TGTGCCAGCAGCGTAGATGGAGTCACCACCCAGCATTTT. It codes for CASSVDGVTTQHF.

V usage is TRBV6-2 or TRBV6-3 and J usage is TRBJ1-2; no clear D. Looked up from germline, CDR1 is MNHEY and CDR2 is SVGEGT. The V gene lost 0 bases and the J gene lost 6 bases, with 8 bases spanning the gap. The CDR3 runs 13 residues. The CDR3 region has the DNA TGTGCCAGCAGTTACTCCGGCCATAATGGCTACACCTTC. Its protein is CASSYSGHNGYTF.

This clonotype came up a few times. The chain links TRBV10-3 to TRBJ1-2; TRBD1 agrees at 7 bases. Germline loops: CDR1 ENHRY, CDR2 SYGVKD. J was trimmed by 0 bases and V by 3 bases; bases with no gene match: 7. This CDR3 contains 16 residues. The DNA of the CDR3 is TGTGCCATCAGTGACCTGACAGGGAGTTCTAACTATGGCTACACCTTC. Its protein product is CAISDLTGSSNYGYTF.